A single T cell receptor beta chain is shown here with its context. The target antigen is unknown. The data were obtained in a study of cytomegalovirus exposure and HLA in healthy donors. In the study overall: A later analysis reported the same platform for the 110 or so validation repertoires and the roughly 700 first-cohort repertoires. General study points: It was confirmed in vitro that a few of the CMV-associated chains were specific for CMV antigens. Subsequent analysis of the 100 to 150 validation repertoires found a tendency for first-cohort TCR clusters to co-occur. Listed as cytomegalovirus-associated were 150 or so TCR beta chains.

Sequencing used immunoSEQ multiplex PCR; TCRdb keeps in-frame clones, though not all of them. Found here are roughly 60,000 clones, 90% to 95% of them singletons; the top ten hold about 2.2%. Trimming took 6 bases from V and 6 from J; bases not matched to a gene: 6. Germline assignment: CDR1 MNHNS and CDR2 SASEGT. CDR3 length: 14 amino acids. V is TRBV6-1 and J is TRBJ1-5; 9 positions match TRBD1. The receptor comes from a man aged 18 to 29 in good health and CMV-seronegative. Source material: PBMCs. CDR3 coding DNA: TGTGCCAGCAGCAGGACAGGGGAGGGTCAGCCCCAGCATTTT. Its protein is CASSRTGEGQPQHF.